These 3 T cell receptor beta chains share one sample of origin, sequenced in a study of PD-L1 blockade in urothelial cancer. Method: immunoSEQ multiplex PCR; TCRdb's copy keeps in-frame clones and lacks some. The sample yields 70,000 to 90,000 clones, 82% seen once. Sequencing used PBMCs, obtained around atezolizumab (anti-PD-L1) treatment. These receptors originate from a man in his 70s with urothelial cancer.

The chain carries TRBV7-2 and TRBJ1-4; 7 positions agree with TRBD1. The CDR3 is made up of 13 amino acids. Trimming removed 5 bases from V and 12 bases from J; junction bases left unmatched: 9. The germline gives CDR1 SGHTA, CDR2 FQGNSA. CDR3 protein: CASSPETGRELFF. The CDR3 DNA is TGTGCCAGCAGCCCAGAGACAGGGAGAGAACTGTTTTTT.

The rearrangement uses TRBV5-1 and TRBJ2-5, with TRBD1 identical over 7 bases. The ends lost 2 bases at V and 2 bases at J; junction bases unmatched: 9. The CDR3 runs 16 residues. Germline V gene data show CDR1 as SGHRS and CDR2 as YFSETQ. The chain's CDR3 is CASSLRTGQGQETQYF. The DNA for the CDR3 is TGCGCCAGCAGCTTAAGGACAGGTCAGGGACAAGAGACCCAGTACTTC.

The chain employs TRBV19 and TRBJ1-1; D possibly corresponds to TRBD1 (6 bases). The CDR3 totals 17 residues. V was cut by 7 bases and J by 2 bases, with 23 bases left in between. Germline CDR1 is LNHDA and CDR2 is SQIVND (reference sequence). The CDR3 coding sequence is TGTGCCAGTACCCCTCGACTCTCCCAGGGGATTAACACTGAAGCTTTCTTT. Protein sequence: CASTPRLSQGINTEAFF.